Each of the 8 T cell receptor beta chains below was sequenced from the same sample in a study of blood T cells in healthy people across ages. Alongside a J-beta primer mix, a sample-barcoded 5' primer served in a second PCR lasting roughly 6 to 12 cycles. MiXCR was run by TCRdb on the 5' RACE reads, yielding one entry per CDR3 protein. The data hold around 1,100,000 distinct CDR3 sequences, with roughly two fifths observed a single time. The source material was blood. The receptors here all came from a man aged 18 to 29 in good health.

Of note for this clonotype: Germline and junction disagree at one end, which may indicate a read error. The chain is built from TRBV19 and TRBJ1-5; perhaps TRBD1 as D (5 bases). The CDR3 covers 13 residues. In germline, CDR1 is LNHDA, CDR2 SQIVND (reference sequence). CDR3 residues: CASSMGGNRPQHF. CDR3 in DNA: TGTGCCAGTAGTATGGGGGGGAATCGGCCCCAGCATTTT.

The chain uses TRBV11-2 and TRBJ2-3; D remains unclear. CDR3 size: 13 residues. CDR1 and CDR2 from the germline V gene are SGHAT and FQNNGV. V was shortened by 3 bases and J by 2 bases, with 6 bases between the two germline ends. The CDR3 sequence: CASSFPFTDTQYF. DNA of the CDR3: TGTGCCAGCAGCTTCCCATTCACAGATACGCAGTATTTT.

This clonotype was detected a few times. The gene calls are TRBV20-1 and TRBJ1-5; weak D call: TRBD1 (5 bases). The CDR3 runs 12 residues. Trimming cost V 3 bases and J 4 bases, with 7 bases left between them. Germline CDR1 DFQATT, CDR2 SNEGSKA (reference sequence). DNA for the CDR3: TGCAGTGCTAGGGACACTAATCAGCCCCAGCATTTT. Translated: CSARDTNQPQHF.

The chain uses TRBV4-3 and TRBJ2-5, with 8 bases that match TRBD2. Per germline, CDR1 LGHNA and CDR2 YSLEER. V lost 2 bases and J lost 0; bases outside the gene matches: 8. The CDR3 sequence is 17 residues long. The CDR3, as DNA: TGCGCCAGCAGCCAATCCCGTAGCGGGAACTACCAAGAGACCCAGTACTTC. It translates to CASSQSRSGNYQETQYF.

The V and J genes are TRBV19 and TRBJ2-5; D remains unclear. The V and J ends lost 3 bases and 4 bases respectively, with 15 bases between them. CDR3 length equals 15 residues. Germline V CDR1 and CDR2: LNHDA, SQIVND (reference sequence). The CDR3 reads CASSMGISASETQYF. The CDR3 coding sequence is TGTGCCAGTAGTATGGGCATTAGTGCGTCAGAGACCCAGTACTTC.

The genes are TRBV7-2 and TRBJ2-3; D is unclear. The CDR3 totals 17 residues. Germline-derived CDR1 and CDR2 are SGHTA and FQGNSA. The germline V and J ends were trimmed by 2 bases and 3 bases, with 18 bases remaining between them. CDR3: CASSLRGPSALTDTQYF. For the CDR3, the DNA is TGTGCCAGCAGCTTAAGAGGACCCTCGGCTCTGACAGATACGCAGTATTTT.

V is TRBV7-2 and J is TRBJ2-1, with D possibly matching TRBD1 (6 bases). Germline values: CDR1 SGHTA, CDR2 FQGNSA. The CDR3 sequence is 14 residues long. V lost 4 bases and J lost 9, with 16 bases in between. CDR3 coding DNA: TGTGCCAGCAGCTCAAATGGGGGCCAGGGTGAGCAGTTCTTC. Translated: CASSSNGGQGEQFF.

The J gene is TRBJ1-4, the V gene TRBV11-2; 7 bases agree with TRBD1. The germline CDR1 and CDR2 sequences are SGHAT and FQNNGV. Trimming took 5 bases from V and 7 from J; bases not matched to a gene: 4. The CDR3 covers 13 residues. CDR3 loop: CASSQGEVEKLFF. The CDR3 DNA is TGTGCCAGCAGCCAGGGGGAGGTTGAAAAACTGTTTTTT.